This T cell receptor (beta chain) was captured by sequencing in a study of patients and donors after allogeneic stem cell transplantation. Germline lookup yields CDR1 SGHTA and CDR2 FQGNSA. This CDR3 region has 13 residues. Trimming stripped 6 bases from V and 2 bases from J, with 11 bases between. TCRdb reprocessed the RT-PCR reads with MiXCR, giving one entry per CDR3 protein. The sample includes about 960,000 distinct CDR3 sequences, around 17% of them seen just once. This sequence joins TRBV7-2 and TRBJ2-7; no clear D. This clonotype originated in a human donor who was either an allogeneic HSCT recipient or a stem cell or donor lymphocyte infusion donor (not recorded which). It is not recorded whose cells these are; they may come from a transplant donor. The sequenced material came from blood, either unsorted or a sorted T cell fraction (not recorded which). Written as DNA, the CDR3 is TGTGCCAGCAGTCCCGCCACCCCCTACGAGCAGTACTTC. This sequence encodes CASSPATPYEQYF.